This entry concerns a single TCR beta chain. Deletions cut 11 bases from V and 2 bases from J, with 13 bases between. This CDR3 is 12 amino acids long. The V gene's germline CDR1 is ENHRY and CDR2 SYGVKD. They isolated at least 7 million PBMCs from each sample. Primers used in a second PCR of about 7 to 12 cycles were a sample-barcoded 5' primer and a J-beta primer mix. MiXCR, applied by TCRdb to the 5' RACE reads, yields one record per CDR3 protein. Of approximately 730,000 distinct CDR3 sequences in the sample, 40% to 45% were seen once. This record comes from a study of blood T cells in healthy people across ages. In the study overall: Template switching picked up about one barcoded beta molecule for each two T cells.

The V call is TRBV10-3, the J call TRBJ2-7; D may be TRBD2 (5 bases). This clonotype was sampled from a woman aged 60-75 years in good health. Specimen: blood. This CDR3 is CASGVEAYEQYF. Written as DNA, the CDR3 is TGTGCCTCCGGGGTTGAGGCCTACGAGCAGTACTTC.